The 8 T cell receptor beta chains in this list originate from one sample, sequenced in a study of glioma-infiltrating T cells after dendritic cell vaccination. Profiling relied on immunoSEQ multiplex PCR, and the TCRdb table lists in-frame clones only, not all of them. The sample shows around 62,000 clones, 75% to 85% of them seen only once. The sample here was blood, taken before dendritic cell vaccination. These receptor sequences come from a human donor with glioblastoma.

The chain uses TRBV4-2 and TRBJ1-2; tentative D call: TRBD1 (5 bases). Germline assignment: CDR1 LGHNA and CDR2 YNFKEQ. The CDR3 spans 15 residues. V dropped 4 bases and J dropped 2 bases, with 14 bases sitting between them. The CDR3 is CASSPTGAANYGYTF. Here the CDR3 DNA reads TGTGCCAGCAGCCCAACTGGGGCTGCCAACTATGGCTACACCTTC.

V is TRBV4-1 and J is TRBJ2-1, with a weak D call TRBD1 (6 bases). The V gene's germline CDR1 is MGHRA and CDR2 YSYEKL. CDR3 length: 18 amino acids. The V and J ends lost 4 bases and 1 base respectively, with 20 bases between them. CDR3 in DNA: TGCGCCAGCAGCCGCATTAACAGGGCAACTTGGTCCTACAATGAGCAGTTCTTC. Protein sequence: CASSRINRATWSYNEQFF.

V and J are TRBV28 and TRBJ1-5; D call uncertain. This CDR3 region has 16 residues. V lost 5 bases and J lost 8, with 22 bases in between. CDR1 MDHEN and CDR2 SYDVKM come from the germline V gene. The CDR3 loop reads CASSRGGLPIVEPQHF. The CDR3, as DNA: TGTGCCAGCAGTCGCGGCGGACTGCCGATCGTTGAGCCCCAGCATTTT.

This chain uses TRBV4-1 with TRBJ2-1, with 10 bases lining up with TRBD2. Germline loops: CDR1 MGHRA, CDR2 YSYEKL. V dropped 1 base and J dropped 6; count of bases not matched to a gene: 9. This CDR3 has 17 residues. The chain's CDR3 is CASSQASGTSDRNEQFF. In DNA, the CDR3 is TGCGCCAGCAGCCAAGCTTCGGGGACTAGCGATCGCAATGAGCAGTTCTTC.

V is TRBV5-1 and J is TRBJ2-5, with 9 bases matching TRBD1. Gene TRBJ2-7 matches the end of the DNA better, so the J call may be wrong. CDR1 and CDR2 (germline): SGHRS, YFSETQ. The CDR3 consists of 14 residues. The CDR3 loop is CASSLGQGLYEQYF. The DNA for the CDR3 is TGCGCCAGCAGCCTGGGACAGGGTCTTTACGAGCAGTACTTC.

CDR3 residues: CASGDRSGGAEAFF. CDR3 DNA: TGCGCCAGTGGGGACAGGTCAGGGGGAGCTGAAGCTTTCTTT. The V call is TRBV5-1, the J call TRBJ1-1, with TRBD1 matching over 8 bases. The germline V gene has CDR1 SGHRS and CDR2 YFSETQ. V lost 8 bases and J lost 6; bases outside the gene matches: 12. CDR3 length equals 14 residues.

The V and J genes are TRBV10-2 and TRBJ2-7, with D perhaps TRBD1 (5 bases). CDR3 length: 12 amino acids. The V gene's germline CDR1 is WSHSY and CDR2 SAAADI. Trimming pared 3 bases from V and 3 bases from J, leaving 6 bases between. CDR3 nucleotides: TGCGCCAGCAGTGAAGGGGTCTACGAGCAGTACTTC. Translating gives CASSEGVYEQYF.

This chain joins TRBV5-6 and TRBJ1-5, with 8 bases matching TRBD1. The V gene end was trimmed by 0 bases and the J gene end by 5 bases; junction bases not matched to a gene: 13. The CDR3 contains 18 residues. In germline, CDR1 is SGHDT, CDR2 YYEEEE. The CDR3 here is CASSLGGTGHVLHQPQHF. The CDR3, as DNA: TGTGCCAGCAGCTTGGGCGGGACAGGCCATGTATTGCATCAGCCCCAGCATTTT. The full variable domain, in which reference TRBV5-6 and TRBJ1-5 provide the parts outside the CDR3, is DAGVTQSPTHLIKTRGQQVTLRCSPKSGHDTVSWYQQALGQGPQFIFQYYEEEERQRGNFPDRFSGHQFPNYSSELNVNALLLGDSALYLCASSLGGTGHVLHQPQHFGDGTRLSIL.